The 7 T cell receptor beta chains given below trace back to one sample, sequenced in a study of shared clonotypes between healthy human individuals. Assay: immunoSEQ multiplex PCR; the TCRdb copy retains only in-frame clones and omits some. The data hold under 600,000 clones, with roughly 79% observed a single time. Sequenced input: PBMCs. Every receptor here comes from a woman in her thirties or forties in good health. Some clones in this sample may be carry-over from other donors' samples.

This clone was recorded many times. The gene calls are TRBV5-1 and TRBJ2-5, with TRBD2 as a possible D gene (8 bases). Germline values: CDR1 SGHRS, CDR2 YFSETQ. The CDR3 contains 15 residues. V shed 0 bases and J shed 5 bases, with 14 bases lying between them. The CDR3 reads CASSLVVAGQETQYF. The CDR3 region has the DNA TGCGCCAGCAGCTTGGTGGTAGCGGGACAGGAGACCCAGTACTTC.

The chain uses TRBV7-3 and TRBJ2-7, with a possible D match to TRBD2 (6 bases). Between the trimmed V and J ends, which lost 2 bases and 1 base, there was a span of 6 bases. The CDR3 runs to 13 residues. From germline, CDR1 is SGHTA and CDR2 FQGTGA. The CDR3 region has the DNA TGTGCCAGCAGCTTAGCGGGGTCCTACGAGCAGTACTTC. Its protein is CASSLAGSYEQYF.

J is TRBJ1-2 and V is TRBV30; D is perhaps TRBD1 (5 bases). This CDR3 region has 14 residues. V was clipped by 0 bases and J by 0 bases, with 8 bases between them. The germline gives CDR1 GTSNPN, CDR2 SVGIG (reference sequence). The CDR3 loop reads CAWSVQASNYGYTF. The DNA for the CDR3 is TGTGCCTGGAGTGTACAGGCTTCTAACTATGGCTACACCTTC.

This chain joins TRBV19 and TRBJ2-1; TRBD2 matches 9 bases. There are 17 residues in the CDR3. Trimming removed 9 bases from V and 4 bases from J; junction bases left unmatched: 16. The germline V gene encodes CDR1 LNHDA and CDR2 SQIVND (reference sequence). The CDR3 sequence is CARLCGRVFTRYNEQFF. The CDR3 DNA reads as TGTGCCAGGCTATGCGGGAGGGTATTTACGCGGTACAATGAGCAGTTCTTC.

Note on this clone: Other DNA sequences in this specimen translate into the identical CDR3. Here the CDR3 DNA reads TGTGCCAGCACGCGGACAGGGAGCTACGAGCAGTACTTC. This translates into CASTRTGSYEQYF. The gene calls are TRBV6-1 and TRBJ2-7, with 8 positions matching TRBD1. Per germline, CDR1 MNHNS and CDR2 SASEGT. The V and J ends lost 7 bases and 3 bases, in that order; junction bases with no gene match: 5. The CDR3 covers 13 residues.

This chain links TRBV7-9 with TRBJ2-4, with D possibly being TRBD1 (6 bases). Trimming stripped 5 bases from V and 0 bases from J, with 14 bases between. The CDR3 has 16 amino acids. Germline V CDR1 and CDR2: SEHNR, FQNEAQ (reference sequence). DNA for the CDR3: TGTGCCAGCAGCCCACAGGGACCCTTAGCCAAAAACATTCAGTACTTC. The encoded protein is CASSPQGPLAKNIQYF.

A remark on this clone: Mismatch with germline at one junction end may stem from a read error. V usage is TRBV11-2 and J usage is TRBJ2-1; perhaps TRBD2 as D (7 bases). The CDR3 contains 12 residues. The germline gives CDR1 SGHAT, CDR2 FQNNGV. CDR3 sequence: CASSFTGTNTVF. Here the CDR3 DNA reads TGTGCCAGCAGCTTTACAGGGACTAACACTGTCTTC.